The source of this TCR beta chain is a study of type 1 regulatory T cells. One entry per CDR3 protein results from TCRdb running MiXCR on the reads. The table shows 80,000 to 100,000 distinct CDR3 sequences, with 31% occurring only once. This clonotype appeared a few times. This CDR3 comprises 16 residues. V lost 3 bases, J lost 3 bases, and 8 bases stayed unmatched. Germline CDR1 and CDR2: SGHRS and YFSETQ. This TCR was sampled from a human donor in good health. Material: CD4+ T cells, either the whole sample or a sorted fraction (not recorded which). The V and J genes are TRBV5-1 and TRBJ2-3; 9 nucleotides align to TRBD2. CDR3 nucleotides: TGCGCCAGCAGCTCGACTAGCGGAGCGGGGACAGATACGCAGTATTTT. This sequence encodes CASSSTSGAGTDTQYF.